Here is one T cell receptor (beta chain) with its context. This record comes from a study of OX40 agonist ivuxolimab in advanced cancers. Only in-frame clones appear in the TCRdb table, and some are missing; sequencing was by immunoSEQ multiplex PCR. The data show about 33,000 clones, roughly 77% seen once. With 3 bases removed from V and 2 bases from J, the gap between germline ends came to 8 bases. The CDR3 sequence is 15 residues long. Germline assignment: CDR1 MDHEN and CDR2 SYDVKM. V gene TRBV28 combines with J gene TRBJ2-6; TRBD1 might be the D (6 bases). The receptor's source is an adult with an advanced solid tumor such as melanoma, head and neck, liver or kidney cancer. Sample: CD4+ or CD8+ T cells sorted from blood, taken in a trial of the OX40 agonist ivuxolimab. CDR3 DNA: TGTGCCAGCAGTTTGTGGGGGCCTGGGGCCAACGTCCTGACTTTC. It encodes CASSLWGPGANVLTF.